This T cell receptor beta chain was observed in a study of T cells in Graves' hyperthyroidism and ophthalmopathy. The CDR3 runs to 16 residues. V was clipped by 4 bases and J by 6 bases; unmatched bases: 9. Germline lookup yields CDR1 SGHAT and CDR2 FQDESV (reference sequence). There are many counts of this clonotype. Antigen unknown. Clinical symptoms, serum thyroxine, TRAb, thyroid ultrasound and orbital computed tomography established diagnosis. Researchers amplified the TCR beta CDR3 regions from RNA transcripts. The TCR CDR3 was amplified in a first-round RT-PCR using the HTBI primer set. Each CDR3 protein is one row after TCRdb ran MiXCR on the multiplex PCR reads. The table includes approximately 410,000 distinct CDR3 sequences, roughly 15% detected once. Study-wide results and caveats: A model of 13 V-J pairs discriminated ophthalmopathy from stable hyperthyroidism.

Sequenced input: blood. This TCR was recovered from a woman younger than 35 with Graves' hyperthyroidism. The chain couples TRBV11-1 to TRBJ2-7; the match to TRBD2 covers 13 bases. As DNA, the CDR3 is TGTGCCAGCAGCTCACCTCCGGGACTAGCGGGATCCGAGCAGTACTTC. Translated: CASSSPPGLAGSEQYF.